This section outlines one TCR beta chain sequence together with its context. The antigen is undetermined. TCRdb re-called the reads with MiXCR, one entry per CDR3 protein. The sample holds some 800,000 distinct CDR3 sequences; about 31% are singletons and the top ten take approximately 13%. CDR1 and CDR2 from the germline V gene are SGHVS and FNYEAQ. CDR3 length: 17 amino acids. Trimming shortened V by 3 bases and J by 0 bases, and 15 bases separated the two germline ends. The data originate from a study of T cell repertoires in cytomegalovirus infection. Overall study: Public TCR beta signatures marked donors with CMV infection and the matching HLA.

Study-wide results and limits: CMV-specific TCR beta clonotypes restricted by HLA-C dominated the ex vivo response. CMV carriers with the relevant HLA were identified by cumulative public TCR beta family frequency.

The chain joins TRBV7-6 to TRBJ1-3; a possible D gene is TRBD1 (6 bases). The receptor was isolated from a human donor in good health (CMV status not recorded). Some clones in this sample may be carry-over from other donors' samples. The sample in question was cultured CD8+ T cells from PBMCs, obtained from culture after CMV antigen stimulation. CDR3 protein: CASSFSGAPSSGNTIYF. CDR3 bases: TGTGCCAGCAGCTTTTCGGGGGCTCCAAGCTCTGGAAACACCATATATTTT.